This T cell receptor (beta chain) derives from a study of shared clonotypes between healthy human individuals. Study-wide findings and caveats: For sorted subsets, rarefaction showed incomplete sequencing despite large depth.

As to this clone: Its antigen is as yet unknown. In the same sample, other DNA sequences code for this CDR3.

The assay was run at deep level. Some 28,000 T cell genomes (approximately 0.2 ug DNA) went into each sorted-subset replicate. Libraries were prepared by immunoSEQ multiplex PCR; TCRdb keeps only in-frame clonotypes and omits some of them. The sample records fewer than 850,000 clones, roughly 70% being singletons. The germline CDR1 and CDR2 sequences are SGHRS and YFSETQ. Trimming shortened V by 7 bases and J by 5 bases, and 13 bases separated the two germline ends. The CDR3 runs to 13 residues. This sequence was found in a young woman in good health. The material sequenced was memory CD4+ T cells sorted from blood. As for subset: CD45RA-negative fraction. V and J are TRBV5-1 and TRBJ1-5, with a weak D call TRBD1 (5 bases). CDR3 DNA sequence: TGCGCCAGCCGGGACCGAGAGGATCAGCCCCAGCATTTT. Amino acids: CASRDREDQPQHF.